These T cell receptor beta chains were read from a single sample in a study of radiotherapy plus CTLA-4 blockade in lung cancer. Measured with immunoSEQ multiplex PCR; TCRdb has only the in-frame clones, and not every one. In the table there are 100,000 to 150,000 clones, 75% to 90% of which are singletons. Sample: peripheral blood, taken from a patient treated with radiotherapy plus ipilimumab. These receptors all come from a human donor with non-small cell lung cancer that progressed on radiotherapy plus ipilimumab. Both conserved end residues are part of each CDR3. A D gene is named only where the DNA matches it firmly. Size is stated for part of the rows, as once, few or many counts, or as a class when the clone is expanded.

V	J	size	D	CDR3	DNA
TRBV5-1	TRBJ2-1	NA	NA	CASSLAGLTGFF	TGCGCCAGCAGCTTGGCCGGCCTCACGGGGTTCTTC
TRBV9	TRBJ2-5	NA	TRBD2	CASSVRAGGQETQYF	TGTGCCAGCAGCGTTAGAGCGGGAGGCCAAGAGACCCAGTACTTC
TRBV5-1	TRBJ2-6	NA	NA	CASSLEGTPNVLTF	TGCGCCAGCAGCTTGGAAGGGACTCCGAACGTCCTGACTTTC
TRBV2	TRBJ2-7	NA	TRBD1	CASSRGYEQYF	TGTGCCAGCAGCAGGGGGTACGAGCAGTACTTC
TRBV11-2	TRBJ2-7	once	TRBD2	CASSSPAGESYEQYF	TGTGCCAGCAGCTCGCCAGCGGGGGAATCCTACGAGCAGTACTTC
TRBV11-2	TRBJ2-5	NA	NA	CASSRYRAGQETQYF	TGTGCCAGCAGCCGCTACCGGGCGGGGCAAGAGACCCAGTACTTC
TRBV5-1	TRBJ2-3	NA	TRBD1	CASSKPGTGGIDTQYF	TGCGCCAGCAGCAAACCCGGGACAGGGGGCATAGATACGCAGTATTTT
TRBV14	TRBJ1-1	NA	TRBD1	CASSRDSGRTEAFF	TGTGCCAGCAGTCGGGACAGTGGACGGACTGAAGCTTTCTTT
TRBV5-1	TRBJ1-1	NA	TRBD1	CASTRQGPNTEAFF	TGCGCCAGCACTAGACAGGGTCCGAACACTGAAGCTTTCTTT
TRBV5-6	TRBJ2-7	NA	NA	CASSLAGGSYEQYF	TGTGCCAGCAGCTTGGCAGGCGGCTCCTACGAGCAGTACTTC
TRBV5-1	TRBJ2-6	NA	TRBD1	CASRFTGTGKSGANVLTF	TGCGCCAGCAGGTTCACCGGGACAGGGAAATCTGGGGCCAACGTCCTGACTTTC
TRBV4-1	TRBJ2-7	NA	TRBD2	CASSQTGTSGRAWNEQYF	TGCGCCAGCAGCCAGACGGGGACTAGCGGGAGGGCTTGGAACGAGCAGTACTTC
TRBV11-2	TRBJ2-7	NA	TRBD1	CASSLSRTGIYEQYF	TGTGCCAGCAGCTTAAGTAGGACAGGAATCTACGAGCAGTACTTC
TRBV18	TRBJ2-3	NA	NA	CASSPLRTPDTQYF	TGTGCCAGCTCACCACTTCGGACTCCAGATACGCAGTATTTT
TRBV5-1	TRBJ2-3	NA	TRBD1	CASSLVGQGNTDTQYF	TGCGCCAGCAGCTTGGTAGGACAGGGGAACACAGATACGCAGTATTTT
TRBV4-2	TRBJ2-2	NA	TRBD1	CASSQSGQGSGGELFF	TGTGCCAGCAGCCAATCGGGACAGGGGTCCGGCGGGGAGCTGTTTTTT
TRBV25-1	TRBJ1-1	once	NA	CASSQSGGRTEAFF	TGTGCCAGCAGCCAGAGTGGGGGGCGGACTGAAGCTTTCTTT